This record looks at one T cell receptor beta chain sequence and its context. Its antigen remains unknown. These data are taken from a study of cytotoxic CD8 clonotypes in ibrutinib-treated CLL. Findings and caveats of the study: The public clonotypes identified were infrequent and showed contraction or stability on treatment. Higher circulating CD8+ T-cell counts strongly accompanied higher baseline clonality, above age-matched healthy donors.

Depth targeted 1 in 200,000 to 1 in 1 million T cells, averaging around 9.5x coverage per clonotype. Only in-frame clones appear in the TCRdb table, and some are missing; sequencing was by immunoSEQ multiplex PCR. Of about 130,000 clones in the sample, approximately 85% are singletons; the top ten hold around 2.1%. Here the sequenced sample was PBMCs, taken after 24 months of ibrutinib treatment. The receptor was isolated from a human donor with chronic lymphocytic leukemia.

CDR3 in DNA: TGTGCCAGCAGCTTAGGTCGGGGGAGGGAGACCCAGTACTTC. Protein: CASSLGRGRETQYF. The chain is built from TRBV7-2 and TRBJ2-5; tentatively, D is TRBD2 (6 bases). Trimming removed 1 base from V and 5 bases from J, with 11 bases in between. Germline-derived CDR1 and CDR2 are SGHTA and FQGNSA. The CDR3 sequence is 14 residues long.